A selection of T cell receptor beta chains follows, all from one sample in a study of blood T cells in healthy people across ages. TCRdb fed the 5' RACE reads into MiXCR, producing one record per CDR3 protein. The table has 540,000 or so distinct CDR3 sequences, around half seen once. Sequencing used blood. The receptors were sampled from an elderly man in good health. The conserved cysteine and the conserved F or W are not part of the CDR3 here. Where a row states a size, it is once, few, many or the class of an expanded clone; other rows omit it.

>-|TRBJ1-6|TRBV3-1
ASSQVAGQGSPPH
>few|TRBJ2-1|TRBV29-1
SVVRGANYNEQF
>-|TRBJ1-6|TRBV7-9
ASSLGQAESPLH
>-|TRBJ2-5|TRBV7-2
ASSLPAGAWQETQY
>few|TRBJ2-1|TRBV12-3/TRBV12-4
ASSLSGEIFKQF
>-|TRBJ1-1|TRBV10-3
AIRVTGENTEAF
>few|TRBJ2-7|TRBV5-1
ASSLPGTKNYEQY
>-|TRBJ2-2|TRBV5-1
ASSRTSGGAGTGELF
>-|TRBJ2-5|TRBV12-3/TRBV12-4
ASSFGTGGMETQY
>once|TRBJ2-5|TRBV20-1
SARRDGGTQY
>-|TRBJ1-2|TRBV20-1
SARPAGLDYGYT
>few|TRBJ2-3|TRBV28
ASSLSGVSQY
>-|TRBJ2-3|TRBV7-9
ASSLGVTTYEHPSTDTQY
>-|TRBJ1-1|TRBV29-1
SVDEGPSTEAF
>-|TRBJ1-2|TRBV4-3
ASSQAGTGGFGYT
>few|TRBJ2-7|TRBV7-2
ASSLQERVYEQY
>-|TRBJ1-2|TRBV11-2
ASSLGGPYGYT
>-|TRBJ2-7|TRBV29-1
SVGPIGGGYEQY
>-|TRBJ2-1|TRBV12-3/TRBV12-4
ASGWEAYNEQF
>-|TRBJ1-6|TRBV5-1
ASSLGRSRGRNDSPLH
>-|TRBJ2-1|TRBV29-1
SVEGTSGPDNKQF
>many|TRBJ2-4|TRBV7-2
ASSHDSPRAKNIQY
>few|TRBJ2-3|TRBV7-2
ASSLQRDTQY